This TCR beta chain comes out of a study of CD8+CD57+ T cells in acquired aplastic anemia. Genomic DNA provided the template from which TCR beta VDJ and CDR3 profiles were obtained. TCRdb re-called the reads with MiXCR, one entry per CDR3 protein. The table has hundreds of thousands of distinct CDR3 sequences, around 82% seen once. This CDR3 region has 15 residues. The germline gives CDR1 LNHNV, CDR2 YYDKDF (reference sequence). V was trimmed by 5 bases and J by 3 bases, leaving 17 bases between them. In the case of this clonotype: What it binds is not known.

Findings of the study overall: Some 31 shared CD8+ CDR3s appeared highly expressed within patients' immunodominant clones.

Patients chosen for sequencing had shown CD8+CD57+ cell expansion by flow cytometry. Everyone among the patients had severe acquired aplastic anemia. The receptor was isolated from a human donor with aplastic anemia. The genes are TRBV15 and TRBJ2-7; D may match TRBD1 or TRBD2 (6 bases each). Sequencing input: sorted CD4+, CD8+, or CD8+CD57+ T cells (not recorded which) from PBMCs. The CDR3 DNA reads as TGTGCCACCAGCGGAGCCGAGGGGGGCAGCTACGAGCAGTACTTC. Protein sequence: CATSGAEGGSYEQYF.